This TCR beta chain was documented in a study of blood T cell repertoires in COVID-19. Clones were read by immunoSEQ multiplex PCR, and TCRdb kept only the in-frame ones, dropping some. Here the sample spans about 84,000 clones, 65% to 85% being singletons. Germline loops: CDR1 KGHSH, CDR2 LQKENI. This CDR3 is 13 amino acids long. Trimming pared 4 bases from V and 4 bases from J, leaving 8 bases between. This clone turned up a few times. This TCR came from a man older than 75 with active or convalescent COVID-19. The rearrangement uses TRBV18 and TRBJ1-5, with D possibly matching TRBD1 (5 bases). The sequenced material came from peripheral blood. The CDR3 reads CASSLDSNQPQHF. CDR3 nucleotide sequence: TGTGCCAGCTCACTCGACAGTAATCAGCCCCAGCATTTT.